This T cell receptor beta chain originates from a study of control samples from healthy donors and cancer patients. Only in-frame clones appear in the TCRdb table, and some are missing; sequencing was by immunoSEQ multiplex PCR. The data hold some 64,000 clones, with around 87% observed a single time. The V and J ends lost 9 bases and 6 bases respectively, with 8 bases between them. Germline CDR1 and CDR2: LNHDA and SQIVND (reference sequence). The CDR3 spans 10 residues. This clone was observed a single time. Sequencing was performed on PBMCs. The J gene is TRBJ1-2, the V gene TRBV19; D not certain. The TCR was taken from a woman aged 50 to 65 with head and neck cancer. The CDR3 spells CASRAHGYTF. The CDR3 nucleotides are TGTGCCAGCCGGGCCCATGGCTACACCTTC. Supplemented by reference TRBV19 and TRBJ1-2, the full variable domain reads DGGITQSPKYLFRKEGQNVTLSCEQNLNHDAMYWYRQDPGQGLRLIYYSQIVNDFQKGDIAEGYSVSREKKESFPLTVTSAQKNPTAFYLCASRAHGYTFGSGTRLTVV.